The T cell receptor beta chain described here comes from a study of blood T cell repertoires in COVID-19. Original methodology: Amplification of reference gene primers provided the estimated nucleated cell counts. The table came from immunoSEQ multiplex PCR; TCRdb's copy has only in-frame clones and leaves some out. Clone size and V and J calls were adopted from that table, with D and trimming inferred from the DNA. The repertoire includes a few hundred thousand clones, about 80% of them detected once, and approximately 15% sits in the top ten. Study members were between about 18 and 95 years old and lived in over 20 US regions. Self-reported history from a screening survey and questionnaire set each donor's cohort. Recovery meant two consecutive negative NP/OP PCR tests, professional clearance, or resolved symptoms. This CDR3 spans 16 amino acids. After removal of 1 base from V and 8 bases from J, the junction contained 11 bases not matched to a gene. Germline V CDR1 and CDR2: MNHEY, SMNVEV (reference sequence).

The material sequenced was PBMCs or T cells enriched from blood (not recorded which). This clonotype was sampled from a man aged 35 to 55 who had recovered from COVID-19. The chain employs TRBV27 and TRBJ1-2; the match to TRBD1 covers 9 bases. CDR3 bases: TGTGCCAGCAGTTTATTGGGACAGGGAAGGAGGAGCGGCTACACCTTC. This sequence encodes CASSLLGQGRRSGYTF.